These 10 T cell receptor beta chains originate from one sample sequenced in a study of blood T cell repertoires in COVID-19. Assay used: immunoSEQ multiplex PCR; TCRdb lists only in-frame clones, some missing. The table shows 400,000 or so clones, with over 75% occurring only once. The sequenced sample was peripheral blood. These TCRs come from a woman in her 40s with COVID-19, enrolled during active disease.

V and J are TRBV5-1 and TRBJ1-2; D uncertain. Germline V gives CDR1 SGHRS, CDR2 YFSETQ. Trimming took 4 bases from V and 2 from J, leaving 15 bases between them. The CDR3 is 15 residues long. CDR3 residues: CASSPTVGGNYGYTF. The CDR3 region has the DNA TGCGCCAGCAGCCCGACGGTCGGAGGGAACTATGGCTACACCTTC.

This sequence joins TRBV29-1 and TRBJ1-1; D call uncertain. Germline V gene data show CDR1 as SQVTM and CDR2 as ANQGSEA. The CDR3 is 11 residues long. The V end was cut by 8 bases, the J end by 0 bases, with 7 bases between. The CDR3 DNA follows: TGCAGCTCCACTTTGAACACTGAAGCTTTCTTT. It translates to CSSTLNTEAFF.

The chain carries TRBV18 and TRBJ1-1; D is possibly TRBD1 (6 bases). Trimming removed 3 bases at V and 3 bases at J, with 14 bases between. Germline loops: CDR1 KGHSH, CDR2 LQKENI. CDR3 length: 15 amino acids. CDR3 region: CASSPQGRGDTEAFF. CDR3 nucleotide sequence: TGTGCCAGCTCACCGCAGGGGAGGGGGGACACTGAAGCTTTCTTT.

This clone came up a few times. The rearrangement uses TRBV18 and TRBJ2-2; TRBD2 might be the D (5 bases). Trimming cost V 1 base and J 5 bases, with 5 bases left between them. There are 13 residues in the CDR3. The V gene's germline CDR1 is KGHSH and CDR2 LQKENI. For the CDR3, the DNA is TGTGCCAGCTCACCACGGGAGACCGGGGAGCTGTTTTTT. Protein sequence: CASSPRETGELFF.

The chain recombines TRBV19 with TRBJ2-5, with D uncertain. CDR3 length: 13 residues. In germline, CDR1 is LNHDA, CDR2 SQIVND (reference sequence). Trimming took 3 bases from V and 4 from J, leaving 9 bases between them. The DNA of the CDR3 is TGTGCCAGTAGTATGGTGCGCTCAGAGACCCAGTACTTC. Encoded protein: CASSMVRSETQYF.

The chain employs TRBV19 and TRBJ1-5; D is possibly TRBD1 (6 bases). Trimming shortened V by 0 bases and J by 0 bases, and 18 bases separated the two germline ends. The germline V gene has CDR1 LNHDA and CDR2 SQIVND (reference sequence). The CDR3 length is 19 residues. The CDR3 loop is CASSIDLRGTAYSNQPQHF. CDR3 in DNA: TGTGCCAGTAGTATAGATCTCAGGGGAACAGCCTATAGCAATCAGCCCCAGCATTTT. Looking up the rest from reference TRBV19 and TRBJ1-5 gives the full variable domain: DGGITQSPKYLFRKEGQNVTLSCEQNLNHDAMYWYRQDPGQGLRLIYYSQIVNDFQKGDIAEGYSVSREKKESFPLTVTSAQKNPTAFYLCASSIDLRGTAYSNQPQHFGDGTRLSIL.

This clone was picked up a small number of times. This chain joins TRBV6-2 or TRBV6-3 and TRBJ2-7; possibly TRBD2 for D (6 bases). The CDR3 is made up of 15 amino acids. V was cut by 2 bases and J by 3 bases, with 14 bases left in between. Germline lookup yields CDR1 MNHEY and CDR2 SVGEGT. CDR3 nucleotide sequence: TGTGCCAGCAGTTACCCCGGACTAAAGTACTACGAGCAGTACTTC. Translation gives CASSYPGLKYYEQYF.

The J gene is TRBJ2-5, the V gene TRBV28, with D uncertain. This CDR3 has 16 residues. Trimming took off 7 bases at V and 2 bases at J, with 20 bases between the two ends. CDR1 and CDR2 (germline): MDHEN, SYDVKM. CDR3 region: CASTPLGLAVQETQYF. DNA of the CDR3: TGTGCCAGCACTCCCCTCGGGTTGGCAGTGCAAGAGACCCAGTACTTC.

In DNA, the CDR3 is TGTGCCAGCAGCCCTGGACAGGGCACTGAAGCTTTCTTT. Its protein product is CASSPGQGTEAFF. V and J are TRBV4-2 and TRBJ1-1; 8 bases line up with TRBD1. Germline trimming cut 4 bases from V and 4 bases from J; bases unmatched to any gene: 2. The CDR3 is 13 amino acids. Germline-derived CDR1 and CDR2 are LGHNA and YNFKEQ.

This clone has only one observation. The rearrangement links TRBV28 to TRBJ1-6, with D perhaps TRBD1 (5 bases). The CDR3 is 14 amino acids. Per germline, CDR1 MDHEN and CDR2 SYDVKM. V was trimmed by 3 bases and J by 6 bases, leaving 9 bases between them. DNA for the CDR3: TGTGCCAGCAGTTTCCAGGGTGGTAATTCACCCCTCCACTTT. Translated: CASSFQGGNSPLHF.